This T cell receptor beta chain was sequenced during a study of blood T cell repertoires in COVID-19. Study-wide background: COVID-19 samples, acute and convalescent, were from the United States, Italy and Spain. The cDNA or gDNA used as material had been derived from T cells, B-cell-depleted T cells, or PBMCs.

In the original analysis: Reference gene primer amplification yielded estimated nucleated cell counts. Data came from immunoSEQ multiplex PCR; TCRdb stores just in-frame clones and leaves some out. D and trimming were read from the DNA, whereas the V and J calls and clone size are those reported in that table. The data contain about 160,000 clones, around 85% of them singletons. The V segment lost 4 bases and the J segment 8 bases; nucleotides outside the gene matches: 6. Germline CDR1 SGHKS, CDR2 YYEKEE (reference sequence). The CDR3 length is 13 residues. The chain combines TRBV5-5 with TRBJ2-4; TRBD1 matches 7 bases. The sequenced material came from peripheral blood. This TCR was recovered from a woman aged 70-85 years with acute or convalescent COVID-19. The CDR3 region is CASSKQGTYIQYF. The CDR3 nucleotides are TGTGCCAGCAGCAAACAGGGGACATACATTCAGTACTTC.